This T cell receptor beta chain originates from a study of blood T cells in healthy people across ages. V lost 8 bases, J lost 8 bases, and 6 bases stayed unmatched. The CDR3 has 12 amino acids. The V gene's germline CDR1 is SQVTM and CDR2 ANQGSEA. Findings and limits, study-wide: The unsorted PBMCs prevented any conclusive comparison of naive versus antigen-experienced cells. One million T cells yielded diversity estimates that were considered underestimates.

The use of a sample-barcoded 5' primer and a J-beta primer mix characterized a second PCR of roughly 6 to 12 cycles. From the 5' RACE reads, TCRdb called clonotypes with MiXCR, one entry per CDR3 protein. The table lists fewer than 900,000 distinct CDR3 sequences, roughly 45% of them singletons. This clonotype showed up many times. What it recognizes is unknown. This sequence originates from a woman aged 60 to 75 in good health. Sequencing input: blood. The rearrangement uses TRBV29-1 and TRBJ1-4; 9 positions match TRBD1. CDR3 sequence: CSIRTGAEKLFF. The CDR3 nucleotides are TGCAGCATCCGGACAGGGGCCGAAAAACTGTTTTTT. The variable domain in full, with the rest retrieved from reference TRBV29-1 and TRBJ1-4, is SAVISQKPSRDICQRGTSLTIQCQVDSQVTMMFWYRQQPGQSLTLIATANQGSEATYESGFVIDKFPISRPNLTFSTLTVSNMSPEDSSIYLCSIRTGAEKLFFGSGTQLSVL.